Each of the 18 T cell receptor delta chains below was sequenced from the same sample in a study of gamma-delta T cells after stem cell transplantation. TCRdb re-processed the RT-PCR reads using CATT. The top ten hold 65% of the sample, which has about 1,100 delta-chain clones, 2.9% seen once. The sequencing sample was made of gamma-delta T cells. The source is a human donor. It is not recorded whose cells these are; they may come from a transplant donor.

This clone was seen a handful of times. Since a far larger clone is one base different, this is likely a read error. In the same sample, other DNA sequences code for this CDR3. The gene calls are TRDV2 and TRDJ1, with a possible D match to TRDD3 (5 bases). The CDR3 is 17 residues long. Germline values: CDR1 GEAIGNYY, CDR2 EKD. CDR3 amino acids: CACDTAGYKSPTDKLIF. The CDR3 nucleotides read TGTGCCTGCGACACCGCTGGGTACAAATCCCCCACCGATAAACTCATCTTT.

This chain uses TRDV2 with TRDJ1; TRDD3 matches 11 bases. The germline V gene encodes CDR1 GEAIGNYY and CDR2 EKD. V dropped 1 base and J dropped 2; count of bases not matched to a gene: 2. The CDR3 extends over 15 amino acids. This CDR3 is CACDTLGDTTDKLIF. CDR3 bases: TGTGCCTGTGACACTCTGGGGGATACTACCGATAAACTCATCTTT.

As regards this clone: This DNA's translation differs at residue 3 from TCRdb's protein, which comes from a much larger clone; a read error is likely, and the protein shown is translated from the DNA. The gene calls are TRDV2 and TRDJ1; 10 bases fit TRDD3. Germline V gene lookup returns CDR1 GEAIGNYY and CDR2 EKD. CDR3 length: 19 residues. CDR3 loop: CARDITGGFAEWATDKLIF. In nucleotides, the CDR3 is TGTGCCCGTGACATAACTGGGGGATTTGCGGAGTGGGCCACCGATAAACTCATCTTT.

Within the sample, this clone is medium-sized. This chain joins TRDV1 and TRDJ4; the D gene could be TRDD2 or TRDD3 (7 bases each). CDR3 length: 20 residues. The germline CDR1 and CDR2 sequences are TSWWSYY and QGS. Trimming stripped 0 bases from V and 1 base from J, with 27 bases between. The DNA for the CDR3 is TGTGCTCTTGGGGAACTAGGAGAATTCCTACGCTGGGGGGCCCTCAGACCCCTGATCTTT. It is translated as CALGELGEFLRWGALRPLIF.

This clone was observed a handful of times. One base separates it from a far larger clone, so it is likely a read error. V and J are TRDV2 and TRDJ1, with TRDD3 matching 9 bases. Germline V gives CDR1 GEAIGNYY, CDR2 EKD. V gave up 0 bases and J gave up 4 bases; unmatched junction bases: 23. The length of the CDR3 is 21 residues. CDR3 loop: CACDTGWGRARGYGYIDKLIF. CDR3 sequence (DNA): TGTGCCTGTGACACCGGCTGGGGTAGAGCGAGGGGATACGGATACATCGATAAACTCATCTTT.

By its share, this clone is medium-sized. V gene TRDV1 combines with J gene TRDJ1; 9 positions agree with TRDD3. V lost 4 bases, J lost 0 bases, and 12 bases stayed unmatched. CDR1 is TSWWSYY, CDR2 QGS, per germline. The CDR3 contains 18 residues. The chain's CDR3 is CALGGPTTGGTYTDKLIF. The DNA of the CDR3 is TGTGCTCTTGGGGGTCCTACTACTGGGGGAACGTACACCGATAAACTCATCTTT.

By proportion, this clone is medium-sized (0.01 to 0.1%). The gene calls are TRAV29/DV5 and TRDJ1, with 9 positions matching TRDD2. This CDR3 is built from 21 residues. The V segment lost 2 bases and the J segment 0 bases; nucleotides outside the gene matches: 23. In germline, CDR1 is NSMFDY, CDR2 ISSIKDK. DNA of the CDR3: TGTGCAGCAAGAACGACCTTCCTACAGGATCCGGGGGACCAAAACACCGATAAACTCATCTTT. Its translation: CAARTTFLQDPGDQNTDKLIF.

This clone turned up a few times. With a much larger clone just one base away, this may be a read error. The chain has TRDV1 and TRDJ3, with TRDD2 identical over 8 bases. Trimming took 2 bases from V and 0 from J; bases not matched to a gene: 21. Germline assignment: CDR1 TSWWSYY and CDR2 QGS. This CDR3 is built from 24 residues. The CDR3 protein is CALGEEGFLREGSYSSWDTRQMFF. CDR3 DNA sequence: TGTGCTCTTGGGGAAGAAGGCTTCCTACGTGAGGGATCCTACAGCTCCTGGGACACCCGACAGATGTTTTTC.

On this clone: A far larger clone is off by one base, so a read error is likely. This chain links TRDV1 with TRDJ4; 12 bases fit TRDD3. The V segment lost 3 bases and the J segment 1 base; nucleotides outside the gene matches: 24. The CDR3 length is 22 residues. Looked up from germline, CDR1 is TSWWSYY and CDR2 is QGS. CDR3 sequence: CALGDHFLRPLLGDTQVRPLIF. The CDR3 bases are TGTGCTCTTGGGGACCATTTCCTCCGCCCGCTACTGGGGGATACCCAAGTCAGACCCCTGATCTTT.

A note on this clone: A far bigger clonotype differs at one base, so this is likely a read error. The chain couples TRDV2 to TRDJ1; 10 nucleotides line up with TRDD3. Germline CDR1 and CDR2: GEAIGNYY and EKD. This CDR3 is 15 amino acids long. V trimming: 0 bases; J trimming: 1 base; junction bases outside the gene matches: 1. The CDR3 nucleotides are TGTGCCTGTGACACCGGGGGATACGGCACCGATAAACTCATCTTT. This sequence encodes CACDTGGYGTDKLIF.

For this clone: It differs at one base from a far larger clone, so likely a read error. The V call is TRDV2, the J call TRDJ1; the match to TRDD3 covers 10 bases. Losses at the gene ends were 1 base for V and 0 bases for J; bases not matched to a gene: 13. Germline CDR1 GEAIGNYY, CDR2 EKD. The CDR3 length is 19 residues. As DNA, the CDR3 is TGTGCCTGTGACACGTTGATGGGGGATACACACTCCCACACCGATAAACTCATCTTT. It translates to CACDTLMGDTHSHTDKLIF.

As concerns this clone: A single base is all that separates this from a far larger clone, so a read error is likely. This chain's CDR3 is CALGELTQPSYWVIEELGPLIF. DNA of the CDR3: TGTGCTCTTGGGGAACTTACCCAGCCTTCCTACTGGGTGATAGAAGAACTTGGACCCCTGATCTTT. The chain carries TRDV1 and TRDJ4; 9 bases are a match to TRDD2. J gave up 3 bases and V 0 bases, and 26 bases lay outside the gene matches. Germline CDR1 is TSWWSYY and CDR2 is QGS. The CDR3 is 22 amino acids.

Note on this clone: This likely came from a read error, as a far larger clone is one base away. The sample has other DNA sequences that encode this CDR3 too. The chain combines TRDV1 with TRDJ1; D may be TRDD3 (9 bases). CDR3 length equals 23 residues. Germline CDR1 TSWWSYY, CDR2 QGS. Trimming left V 1 base short and J 0 bases short, with 33 bases between. The CDR3 spells CALGEQFFLRLVGDTRDTDKLIF. The CDR3 nucleotides read TGTGCTCTTGGGGAACAATTCTTCCTACGTTTAGTCGGGGATACGAGGGACACCGATAAACTCATCTTT.

The sample holds a few counts of this clone. This probably arose from a read error, given a far larger clone one base away. The chain uses TRDV2 and TRDJ1, with TRDD2 as a possible D gene (5 bases). Trimming took off 1 base at V and 0 bases at J, with 38 bases between the two ends. The CDR3 is 24 residues long. In germline, CDR1 is GEAIGNYY, CDR2 EKD. CDR3 DNA: TGTGCCTGTGACACGGTCGGGCCTACGGGCGGGGTTATAGGTAATTGGGAGTACACCGATAAACTCATCTTT. This codes for CACDTVGPTGGVIGNWEYTDKLIF.

In this sample, this clone is medium-sized. The same CDR3 can be traced to other DNA sequences in this sample. The chain combines TRDV1 with TRDJ1, with TRDD3 matching over 7 bases. Trimming removed 2 bases from V and 0 bases from J; junction bases left unmatched: 24. This CDR3 has 22 residues. The germline V gene has CDR1 TSWWSYY and CDR2 QGS. CDR3 nucleotide sequence: TGTGCTCTTGGGGAATTTAGCCCACGGAGATTGTATACTGGGGTGTACACCGATAAACTCATCTTT. Translation gives CALGEFSPRRLYTGVYTDKLIF.

This clone is large by share. The sample has other DNA sequences that encode this CDR3 too. The V gene is TRDV1, the J gene TRDJ1; 11 positions match TRDD3. The CDR3 is 24 amino acids. Germline V gives CDR1 TSWWSYY, CDR2 QGS. Trimming removed 1 base from V and 0 bases from J; junction bases left unmatched: 25. This CDR3 reads CALGERHLPQLRWGIRLYTDKLIF. CDR3 coding DNA: TGTGCTCTTGGGGAACGCCACCTACCCCAACTACGATGGGGGATACGCTTGTACACCGATAAACTCATCTTT.

A few counts support this clone. The TCRdb record carries a much larger clone's protein, which differs from this DNA's translation at residue 17; a read error is the likely cause, and the protein listed here is the DNA translation. The rearrangement uses TRDV2 and TRDJ1; a weak D match, TRDD3 (5 bases). The CDR3 has 23 residues. Germline lookup yields CDR1 GEAIGNYY and CDR2 EKD. The V end was cut by 0 bases, the J end by 0 bases, with 34 bases between. CDR3 in amino acids: CACDTVTGQFPNLGDDHTDKLIF. DNA of the CDR3: TGTGCCTGTGACACCGTAACTGGCCAATTCCCCAACCTTGGGGACGACCACACCGATAAACTCATCTTT.

The sample holds a few counts of this clone. TCRdb shows a much larger clone's protein in place of this DNA's translation, and the two differ at residue 10, likely through a read error; the protein shown is translated from the DNA. J is TRDJ1 and V is TRDV3; TRDD3 is a possible D gene (5 bases). Germline CDR1 reads TVYSNPD; CDR2 reads GDNSRS (reference sequence). The CDR3 sequence is 12 residues long. CDR3 DNA sequence: TGTGCCTTTAGGTACGTACCGGATAAACCCATCTTT. This sequence encodes CAFRYVPDKPIF.